The TCR beta chain under discussion was sequenced for a study of cytomegalovirus exposure and HLA in healthy donors. Study-level information: Later analysis reported that the 120 or so validation repertoires shared the platform of the 500 to 850 first-cohort repertoires.

The repertoire was sequenced with immunoSEQ multiplex PCR; TCRdb's copy has only in-frame clones and lacks some. The sample shows 100,000 to 150,000 clones, 75% to 90% of them seen only once. The donors were part of the 120-subject validation cohort, which stood apart from the 666-subject first cohort. Germline CDR1 is MNHEY and CDR2 is SMNVEV (reference sequence). The V gene end was trimmed by 5 bases and the J gene end by 4 bases; junction bases not matched to a gene: 8. CDR3 length: 15 residues. The sequencing input was PBMCs. This TCR derives from a woman aged 18-29 years in good health and CMV-seronegative. The chain joins TRBV27 to TRBJ2-1; TRBD1 agrees at 7 bases. Here the CDR3 DNA reads TGTGCCAGCAGTACCCCCCGGGACAGATACAATGAGCAGTTCTTC. Translated, it gives CASSTPRDRYNEQFF.